These 5 T cell receptor beta chains came from one sample sequenced in a study of blood T cell repertoires in COVID-19. The protocol was immunoSEQ multiplex PCR, while the TCRdb copy is restricted to in-frame clones and leaves out a portion. The sample shows over 90,000 clones, about 83% of them seen only once. Sequencing was done on a sample of peripheral blood. These receptors all stem from a man in his forties with active or convalescent COVID-19.

The chain combines TRBV24-1 with TRBJ2-5; unclear D gene. The germline V gene encodes CDR1 KGHDR and CDR2 SFDVKD. The CDR3 sequence is 13 residues long. V was pared by 3 bases and J by 4 bases, with 8 bases between. CDR3 DNA: TGTGCCACCAGTGATCCCTCCAGAGAGACCCAGTACTTC. Translated, it gives CATSDPSRETQYF.

The chain combines TRBV12-2 with TRBJ2-2; the table's D call TRBD1 went unverified against the DNA. TRBV12-2 is a documented pseudogene. The length of the CDR3 is 17 residues. For the CDR3, the DNA is TGTGCAAGTCGCTTAGAAGTTGTGGGACAGGCGAACGGGGAGCTGTTTTTT. Translation gives CASRLEVVGQANGELFF.

The genes are TRBV21-1 and TRBJ1-1. TRBV21-1 is deemed a pseudogene. CDR3 length equals 14 residues. The CDR3 loop reads CASPGGGEGTEAFF. CDR3 bases: TGTGCCAGTCCTGGAGGGGGGGAAGGCACTGAAGCTTTCTTT.

The gene calls are TRBV6-1 and TRBJ2-1; 12 nucleotides line up with TRBD2. CDR3 length equals 14 residues. CDR1 is MNHNS, CDR2 SASEGT, per germline. After removal of 2 bases from V and 8 bases from J, the junction contained 1 base not matched to a gene. Written as DNA, the CDR3 is TGTGCCAGCAGTGAAACTAGCGGGGGGTATGAGCAGTTCTTC. This translates into CASSETSGGYEQFF.

This clone showed up just once. The chain links TRBV7-8 to TRBJ2-1; 9 bases map to TRBD2. V lost 2 bases and J lost 1; bases outside the gene matches: 3. CDR1 and CDR2 (germline): SGHVS, FQNEAQ. The CDR3 consists of 16 residues. In DNA form, the CDR3 reads TGTGCCAGCAGCTTAAGCGGGGGGACGTCCTACAATGAGCAGTTCTTC. Residues: CASSLSGGTSYNEQFF.